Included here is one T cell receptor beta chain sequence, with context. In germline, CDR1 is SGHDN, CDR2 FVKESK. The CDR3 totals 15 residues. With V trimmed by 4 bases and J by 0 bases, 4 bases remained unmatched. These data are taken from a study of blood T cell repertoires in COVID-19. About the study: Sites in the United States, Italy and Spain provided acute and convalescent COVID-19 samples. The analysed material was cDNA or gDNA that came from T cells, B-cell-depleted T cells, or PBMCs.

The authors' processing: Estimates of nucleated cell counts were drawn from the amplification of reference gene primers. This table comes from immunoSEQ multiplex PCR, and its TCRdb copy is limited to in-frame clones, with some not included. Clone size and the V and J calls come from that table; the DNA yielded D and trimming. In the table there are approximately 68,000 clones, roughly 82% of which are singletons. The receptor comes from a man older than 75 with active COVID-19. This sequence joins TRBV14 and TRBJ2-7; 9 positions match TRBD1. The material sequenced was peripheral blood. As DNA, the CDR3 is TGTGCCAGCAGCCGTCGGGACAGGGCCTCCTACGAGCAGTACTTC. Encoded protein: CASSRRDRASYEQYF. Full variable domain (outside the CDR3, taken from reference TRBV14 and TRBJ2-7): EAGVTQFPSHSVIEKGQTVTLRCDPISGHDNLYWYRRVMGKEIKFLLHFVKESKQDESGMPNNRFLAERTGGTYSTLKVQPAELEDSGVYFCASSRRDRASYEQYFGPGTRLTVT.